This T cell receptor beta chain was identified during a study of T cells in Graves' hyperthyroidism and ophthalmopathy. This clonotype was counted many times. The ends lost 4 bases at V and 7 bases at J; junction bases unmatched: 6. The CDR3 contains 14 residues. CDR1 is SGHRS and CDR2 is YFSETQ in the germline V gene. Amplification targeted TCR beta CDR3 regions from RNA transcripts. During a first-round RT-PCR of the TCR CDR3, the HTBI primer set was used. Via MiXCR, TCRdb re-called the multiplex PCR reads, giving one row per CDR3 protein. The repertoire holds under 550,000 distinct CDR3 sequences, with less than 20% as singletons.

The chain employs TRBV5-1 and TRBJ1-4, with 8 bases aligning to TRBD1. The source of this sequence is a man between 40 and 49 years old with Graves' ophthalmopathy. Sequenced: blood. This CDR3 reads CASSRDRGGEKLFF. The CDR3 DNA is TGCGCCAGCAGCCGTGACAGGGGAGGTGAAAAACTGTTTTTT. Combining the CDR3 with reference TRBV5-1 and TRBJ1-4 gives the whole variable domain KAGVTQTPRYLIKTRGQQVTLSCSPISGHRSVSWYQQTPGQGLQFLFEYFSETQRNKGNFPGRFSGRQFSNSRSEMNVSTLELGDSALYLCASSRDRGGEKLFFGSGTQLSVL.